Below, 12 T cell receptor beta chains from the same sample are listed, as sequenced in a study of shared T cell receptors in the human thymus. Generated by immunoSEQ multiplex PCR, the TCRdb table keeps only in-frame clones and is missing some. The table records approximately 760,000 clones, 70% to 90% of them present only once. These data also featured in a second study, about human thymus T cells.

The source material was thymocytes. These receptors all stem from a girl under three years old with a congenital heart defect.

V gene TRBV5-6 combines with J gene TRBJ2-5, with 10 positions matching TRBD1. Germline CDR1 and CDR2: SGHDT and YYEEEE. This CDR3 spans 14 amino acids. V lost 4 bases to trimming and J lost 5 bases; unmatched junction nucleotides: 5. The CDR3 loop is CASSPGTGEETQYF. Here the CDR3 DNA reads TGTGCCAGCAGCCCAGGGACAGGGGAGGAGACCCAGTACTTC. The entire variable domain, with the rest obtained from reference TRBV5-6 and TRBJ2-5, is as follows: DAGVTQSPTHLIKTRGQQVTLRCSPKSGHDTVSWYQQALGQGPQFIFQYYEEEERQRGNFPDRFSGHQFPNYSSELNVNALLLGDSALYLCASSPGTGEETQYFGPGTRLLVL.

This chain links TRBV7-2 with TRBJ1-1; unclear D gene. The V gene lost 1 base and the J gene lost 1 base, with 10 bases spanning the gap. Looked up from germline, CDR1 is SGHTA and CDR2 is FQGNSA. CDR3 length: 15 residues. Here the CDR3 reads CASSLVPQANTEAFF. The CDR3 nucleotides read TGTGCCAGCAGCTTAGTACCCCAAGCGAACACTGAAGCTTTCTTT. The full variable domain, in which reference TRBV7-2 and TRBJ1-1 provide the parts outside the CDR3, is GAGVSQSPSNKVTEKGKDVELRCDPISGHTALYWYRQSLGQGLEFLIYFQGNSAPDKSGLPSDRFSAERTGGSVSTLTIQRTQQEDSAVYLCASSLVPQANTEAFFGQGTRLTVV.

The V call is TRBV11-3, the J call TRBJ1-4, with D possibly being TRBD1 (6 bases). The CDR3 is 14 residues long. CDR1 is SGHNT and CDR2 is YENEEA in the germline V gene. Trimming stripped 1 base from V and 6 bases from J, with 9 bases between. This CDR3 is CASSLGQVDEKLFF. CDR3 nucleotide sequence: TGTGCCAGCAGCTTAGGACAGGTCGATGAAAAACTGTTTTTT.

The chain combines TRBV10-3 with TRBJ1-1; 7 bases line up with TRBD1. CDR3 length: 14 residues. CDR1 is ENHRY, CDR2 SYGVKD, per germline. Trimming cost V 6 bases and J 3 bases; bases outside gene matches: 7. The DNA of the CDR3 is TGTGCCATCAGACAGGGGATGGGGGACACTGAAGCTTTCTTT. Translation: CAIRQGMGDTEAFF.

J is TRBJ1-2 and V is TRBV5-8; TRBD1 agrees at 12 bases. The ends lost 5 bases at V and 8 bases at J; junction bases unmatched: 13. From germline, CDR1 is SGHTS and CDR2 YDEGEE. The CDR3 extends over 16 amino acids. CDR3 sequence: CASRMRGQGAGTGYTF. Here the CDR3 DNA reads TGTGCCAGCAGGATGCGGGGACAGGGGGCCGGTACGGGCTACACCTTC. The variable domain in full, with the rest retrieved from reference TRBV5-8 and TRBJ1-2, is EAGVTQSPTHLIKTRGQQATLRCSPISGHTSVYWYQQALGLGLQFLLWYDEGEERNRGNFPPRFSGRQFPNYSSELNVNALELEDSALYLCASRMRGQGAGTGYTFGSGTRLTVV.

The CDR3 DNA sequence: TGCAGCGTTGAAGATGGACAGGGGTATGGCTACACCTTC. Amino acid sequence: CSVEDGQGYGYTF. The chain joins TRBV29-1 to TRBJ1-2; TRBD1 aligns across 9 bases. With V trimmed by 0 bases and J by 5 bases, 1 base remained unmatched. Germline lookup yields CDR1 SQVTM and CDR2 ANQGSEA. The CDR3 sequence is 13 residues long.

The CDR3 protein is CASSFRSEIDTEAFF. CDR3 nucleotide sequence: TGTGCCAGCAGCTTTAGGAGTGAGATCGACACTGAAGCTTTCTTT. V and J are TRBV7-9 and TRBJ1-1; D call uncertain. V gave up 3 bases and J gave up 3 bases, with 14 bases separating them. CDR3 length: 15 residues. Per germline, CDR1 SEHNR and CDR2 FQNEAQ (reference sequence).

This chain joins TRBV2 and TRBJ2-7; 10 bases line up with TRBD2. Trimming took 1 base from V and 3 from J; bases not matched to a gene: 12. The CDR3 contains 18 residues. CDR1 is SNHLY and CDR2 is FYNNEI in the germline V gene. The CDR3 nucleotides read TGTGCCAGCAGTGAAGAGAGATTTCTAGCGGGGGCCTACTACGAGCAGTACTTC. Its translation is CASSEERFLAGAYYEQYF. Full variable domain (remainder filled in from reference TRBV2 and TRBJ2-7): EPEVTQTPSHQVTQMGQEVILRCVPISNHLYFYWYRQILGQKVEFLVSFYNNEISEKSEIFDDQFSVERPDGSNFTLKIRSTKLEDSAMYFCASSEERFLAGAYYEQYFGPGTRLTVT.

This chain links TRBV9 with TRBJ2-5; 7 bases match TRBD2. J was trimmed by 0 bases and V by 0 bases; bases with no gene match: 20. Germline values: CDR1 SGDLS, CDR2 YYNGEE. The CDR3 spans 21 residues. The CDR3 DNA is TGTGCCAGCAGCGTAGAGGGAGGGCCCCTAAGTTCCCTTTGGTACCAAGAGACCCAGTACTTC. This encodes CASSVEGGPLSSLWYQETQYF.

V is TRBV6-6 and J is TRBJ2-1, with a tentative D call TRBD2 (5 bases). From germline, CDR1 is MNHNY and CDR2 SVGAGI (reference sequence). CDR3 length: 14 amino acids. The V gene lost 8 bases and the J gene lost 4 bases, with 15 bases spanning the gap. The CDR3 loop is CASAGQALYNEQFF. CDR3 nucleotides: TGTGCCAGCGCGGGCCAGGCTCTTTACAATGAGCAGTTCTTC.

The gene calls are TRBV7-4 and TRBJ2-2; 12 bases are a match to TRBD2. Losses at the gene ends were 2 bases for V and 4 bases for J; bases not matched to a gene: 11. The CDR3 covers 19 residues. Per the germline V gene, CDR1 is SGHVT and CDR2 is SQSDAQ. In DNA, the CDR3 is TGTGCCAGCAGCTTACGGGCTAGCGGGGGGGCGAAGGGCACCGGGGAGCTGTTTTTT. This codes for CASSLRASGGAKGTGELFF.

The genes are TRBV5-3 and TRBJ1-5; the D gene is possibly TRBD1 (5 bases). TRBV5-3 is reported as an ORF; its role is uncertain. The V end lost 4 bases, the J end lost 7 bases, and 18 bases lay between the germline ends. This CDR3 has 15 amino acids. The CDR3 DNA is TGTGCCAGAAGCCCCTACGCGCCTCAGGGACAGCCCCAGCATTTT. As protein: CARSPYAPQGQPQHF.